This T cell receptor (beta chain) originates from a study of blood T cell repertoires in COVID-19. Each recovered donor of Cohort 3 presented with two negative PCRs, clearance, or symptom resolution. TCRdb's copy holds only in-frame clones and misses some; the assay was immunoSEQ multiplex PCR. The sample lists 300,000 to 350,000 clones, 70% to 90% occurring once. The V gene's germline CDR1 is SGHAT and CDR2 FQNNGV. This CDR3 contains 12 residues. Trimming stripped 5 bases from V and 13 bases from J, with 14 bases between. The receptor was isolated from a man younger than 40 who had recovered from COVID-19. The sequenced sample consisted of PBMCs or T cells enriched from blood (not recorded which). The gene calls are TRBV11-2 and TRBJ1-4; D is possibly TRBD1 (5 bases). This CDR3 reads CASSPGPRGLFF. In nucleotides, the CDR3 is TGTGCCAGCAGCCCCGGACCTAGGGGACTGTTTTTT.